These 14 T cell receptor beta chains were sequenced from one sample in a study of regulatory T cells in long-lasting Graves disease. Stated time point: newly diagnosed GD, antithyroid drugs for less than 3 months. PBMC RNA served as the TCR library source. Investigators prepared the TCR beta libraries by applying iRepertoire HTBI primers and Arm-PCR of CDR3 regions. From the multiplex PCR reads, TCRdb called clonotypes with MiXCR, one entry per CDR3 protein. The data show about 220,000 distinct CDR3 sequences, around 19% seen once. The same data also went into a second study, on T cells in Graves' hyperthyroidism and ophthalmopathy.

Sequenced material: peripheral blood mononuclear cells (PBMCs), taken at new diagnosis, from a patient treated with antithyroid drugs. The receptors here all came from a woman aged 25 to 45 with Graves disease.

This clonotype appeared a single time. A clone one base away is much larger, so this may be a read error. The chain joins TRBV19 to TRBJ2-7; D ambiguous. Germline V gene lookup returns CDR1 LNHDA and CDR2 SQIVND (reference sequence). The CDR3 is 16 residues long. CDR3 protein: CDSSIDDGQKTYEQYF. CDR3 coding DNA: TGTGACAGTAGTATAGACGACGGGCAGAAGACCTACGAGCAGTACTTC.

About this clonotype: A much larger clone is a single base away; this may be a read error. V is TRBV14 and J is TRBJ2-5; D call uncertain. In germline, CDR1 is SGHDN, CDR2 FVKESK. CDR3 length: 13 residues. CDR3 residues: CASSHWNEETRYF. CDR3 nucleotide sequence: TGTGCCAGCAGCCATTGGAACGAGGAGACCCGGTACTTC. The whole variable domain, remainder taken from reference TRBV14 and TRBJ2-5, is EAGVTQFPSHSVIEKGQTVTLRCDPISGHDNLYWYRRVMGKEIKFLLHFVKESKQDESGMPNNRFLAERTGGTYSTLKVQPAELEDSGVYFCASSHWNEETRYFGPGTRLLVL.

The chain recombines TRBV2 with TRBJ1-1; 7 nucleotides align to TRBD1. In germline, CDR1 is SNHLY, CDR2 FYNNEI. With 1 base clipped from V and 1 base from J, the junction kept 9 bases outside the gene matches. The CDR3 has 17 amino acids. The CDR3, as DNA: TGTGCCAGCAGTGAAGGACAGGGTGGAGTTCGGAACACTGAAGCTTTCTTT. Translation gives CASSEGQGGVRNTEAFF.

This sequence joins TRBV11-3 and TRBJ2-3; possible D gene TRBD2, 5 bases. Germline CDR1 reads SGHNT; CDR2 reads YENEEA. The germline V and J ends were trimmed by 3 bases and 8 bases, with 9 bases remaining between them. CDR3 length equals 12 residues. The CDR3 spells CASSFLEGTQYF. In DNA, the CDR3 is TGTGCCAGCAGCTTTTTAGAGGGTACGCAGTATTTT.

The chain has TRBV28 and TRBJ2-1; no reliable D call. The CDR3 covers 13 residues. Germline CDR1 MDHEN, CDR2 SYDVKM. Deletions cut 7 bases from V and 9 bases from J, with 16 bases between. Here the CDR3 reads CASTFISASEQFF. The CDR3 DNA reads as TGTGCCAGCACCTTTATATCAGCCAGTGAGCAGTTCTTC.

The chain combines TRBV7-2 with TRBJ1-1; no reliable D call. The CDR3 totals 13 residues. V shed 1 base and J shed 4 bases, with 7 bases lying between them. Germline V gene sequence: CDR1 SGHTA, CDR2 FQGNSA. In DNA, the CDR3 is TGTGCCAGCAGCTTAGGGACTCGCACTGAAGCTTTCTTT. Translating it yields CASSLGTRTEAFF. The whole variable domain, filled in from reference TRBV7-2 and TRBJ1-1, reads GAGVSQSPSNKVTEKGKDVELRCDPISGHTALYWYRQSLGQGLEFLIYFQGNSAPDKSGLPSDRFSAERTGGSVSTLTIQRTQQEDSAVYLCASSLGTRTEAFFGQGTRLTVV.

In its sample, this clonotype was seen many times. The chain combines TRBV20-1 with TRBJ2-2, with 14 bases fitting TRBD2. Looked up from germline, CDR1 is DFQATT and CDR2 is SNEGSKA (reference sequence). The V and J ends lost 5 bases and 5 bases, in that order; junction bases with no gene match: 4. The CDR3 contains 15 residues. The CDR3 here is CSAQGLAGETGELFF. The CDR3 DNA reads TGCAGTGCTCAGGGACTAGCGGGAGAAACCGGGGAGCTGTTTTTT.

This clonotype has at least ten counts. The V gene is TRBV3-1, the J gene TRBJ1-2; tentative D call: TRBD1 (6 bases). The CDR3 covers 13 residues. V lost 4 bases and J lost 4, with 10 bases in between. Germline V CDR1 and CDR2: LGHDT, YNNKEL (reference sequence). CDR3 in amino acids: CASSLRTVYGYTF. The CDR3 region has the DNA TGTGCCAGCAGCCTACGGACAGTCTATGGCTACACCTTC.

The genes are TRBV28 and TRBJ2-5; tentative D call: TRBD2 (6 bases). V was pared by 2 bases and J by 5 bases, with 15 bases between. The CDR3 loop spans 15 amino acids. Germline CDR1 MDHEN, CDR2 SYDVKM. The CDR3 sequence is CASSLGGNPAETQYF. CDR3 nucleotides: TGTGCCAGCAGTTTAGGCGGGAACCCCGCGGAGACCCAGTACTTC. Complete variable domain (other parts from reference TRBV28 and TRBJ2-5): DVKVTQSSRYLVKRTGEKVFLECVQDMDHENMFWYRQDPGLGLRLIYFSYDVKMKEKGDIPEGYSVSREKKERFSLILESASTNQTSMYLCASSLGGNPAETQYFGPGTRLLVL.

The sample holds many counts of this clonotype. The CDR3 is CASRILAGGPDTQYF. CDR3 DNA: TGTGCCAGCAGAATACTAGCGGGAGGCCCAGATACGCAGTATTTT. The V gene is TRBV2, the J gene TRBJ2-3; 12 positions match TRBD2. The length of the CDR3 is 15 residues. V gave up 6 bases and J gave up 4 bases; unmatched junction bases: 5. Germline V lookup: CDR1 SNHLY, CDR2 FYNNEI. Complete variable domain (other parts from reference TRBV2 and TRBJ2-3): EPEVTQTPSHQVTQMGQEVILRCVPISNHLYFYWYRQILGQKVEFLVSFYNNEISEKSEIFDDQFSVERPDGSNFTLKIRSTKLEDSAMYFCASRILAGGPDTQYFGPGTRLTVL.

This clonotype was picked up many times. The gene calls are TRBV28 and TRBJ2-7; 7 nucleotides line up with TRBD1. Germline CDR1 and CDR2: MDHEN and SYDVKM. Losses at the gene ends were 4 bases for V and 3 bases for J; bases not matched to a gene: 12. The CDR3 covers 16 residues. The CDR3 loop reads CASSSTQQGSVYEQYF. In DNA form, the CDR3 reads TGTGCCAGCAGTTCAACACAACAGGGGAGCGTCTACGAGCAGTACTTC.

The table lists this clonotype with many counts. CDR3 DNA sequence: TGTGCCAGCTCACCCTCCACTACATCTGGGGCCAACGTCCTGACTTTC. This gives the protein CASSPSTTSGANVLTF. The V call is TRBV18, the J call TRBJ2-6; D is uncertain. V dropped 3 bases and J dropped 1 base, with 10 bases sitting between them. The length of the CDR3 is 16 residues. Germline values: CDR1 KGHSH, CDR2 LQKENI.

This chain connects TRBV7-2 to TRBJ2-5; D is uncertain. Germline V lookup: CDR1 SGHTA, CDR2 FQGNSA. Trimming left V 5 bases short and J 2 bases short, with 12 bases between. The CDR3 extends over 14 amino acids. The chain's CDR3 is CASSQERWQETQYF. The CDR3 nucleotides read TGTGCCAGCAGCCAAGAACGATGGCAAGAGACCCAGTACTTC.

At least ten counts were recorded for this clonotype. The chain is built from TRBV3-1 and TRBJ1-1; TRBD1 matches at 7 bases. The germline V gene has CDR1 LGHDT and CDR2 YNNKEL (reference sequence). Trimming removed 1 base from V and 5 bases from J; junction bases left unmatched: 16. The CDR3 runs 18 residues. CDR3 sequence: CASSQVIGGRLGGTEAFF. DNA of the CDR3: TGTGCCAGCAGCCAAGTAATAGGGGGCCGCCTCGGAGGGACTGAAGCTTTCTTT. Full variable domain (outside the CDR3, taken from reference TRBV3-1 and TRBJ1-1): DTAVSQTPKYLVTQMGNDKSIKCEQNLGHDTMYWYKQDSKKFLKIMFSYNNKELIINETVPNRFSPKSPDKAHLNLHINSLELGDSAVYFCASSQVIGGRLGGTEAFFGQGTRLTVV.